The clone carrying this T cell receptor beta chain has only a few counts. This entry comes from a study of early T cells in non-severe SARS-CoV-2 infection. Study background: Unpaired chains resulted from sequencing bulk RNA of unsorted whole blood.

The CDR3 has 16 residues. From germline, CDR1 is SGHTA and CDR2 FQGNSA. V shed 3 bases, J shed 4 bases, and the junction held 8 bases outside the gene matches. The TCR library protocol was used to attach unique molecular identifiers. These identifiers were attached to individual cDNA molecules. One entry per CDR3 protein, called by TCRdb with MiXCR from the 5' RACE reads. The sample includes some 85,000 distinct CDR3 sequences, approximately 13% of them seen just once. The gene calls are TRBV7-2 and TRBJ2-5; 10 positions agree with TRBD2. The receptor was derived from an adult who was a healthcare worker with PCR-confirmed SARS-CoV-2 infection or an uninfected control (not recorded which). The sequenced sample consisted of whole blood. CDR3 sequence: CASSFTRAGGAETQYF. The DNA of the CDR3 is TGTGCCAGCAGCTTTACTCGAGCGGGGGGGGCAGAGACCCAGTACTTC.